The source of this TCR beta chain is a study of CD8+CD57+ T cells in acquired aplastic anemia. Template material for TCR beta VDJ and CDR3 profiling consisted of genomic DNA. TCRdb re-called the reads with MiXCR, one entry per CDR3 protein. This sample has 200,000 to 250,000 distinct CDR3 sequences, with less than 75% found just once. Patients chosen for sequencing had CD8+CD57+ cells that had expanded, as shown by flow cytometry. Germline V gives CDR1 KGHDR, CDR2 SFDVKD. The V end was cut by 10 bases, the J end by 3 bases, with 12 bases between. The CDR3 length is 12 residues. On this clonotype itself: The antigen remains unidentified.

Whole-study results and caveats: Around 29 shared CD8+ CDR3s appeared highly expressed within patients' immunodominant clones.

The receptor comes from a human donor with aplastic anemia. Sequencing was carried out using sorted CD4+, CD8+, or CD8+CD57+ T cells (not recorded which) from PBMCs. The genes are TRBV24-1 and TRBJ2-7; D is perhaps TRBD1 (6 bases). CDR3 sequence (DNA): TGTGCCACAGGGGACACGGACTACGAGCAGTACTTC. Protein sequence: CATGDTDYEQYF.